A selection of T cell receptor beta chains follows, all from one sample in a study of blood T cell repertoires in COVID-19. TCRdb's table, derived via immunoSEQ multiplex PCR, lists solely in-frame clones and lacks some. Here the sample spans 280,000 or so clones, 86% being singletons. Material for sequencing was peripheral blood. Receptor source: a woman aged 25 to 45 who had recovered from COVID-19. CDR3s include the opening cysteine and the closing phenylalanine or tryptophan. Fields, in order: V gene, J gene, CDR3 protein.

>TRBV19|TRBJ2-1
CASTGGVAGAVSSYNEQFF
>TRBV29-1|TRBJ2-7
CSVGSGGNYEQYF
>TRBV6-4|TRBJ2-2
CASSDEGLAPTGELFF
>TRBV4-2|TRBJ2-5
CASSQEGLAGGRQETQYF
>TRBV30|TRBJ1-5
CAWSGQGVRQPQHF
>TRBV19|TRBJ2-7
CASSITGGAYEQYF
>TRBV27|TRBJ1-2
CASSAPQGGYTF
>TRBV5-1|TRBJ1-3
CASSLRQGALGNTIYF
>TRBV6-5|TRBJ2-3
CASTFSGESTDTQYF
>TRBV7-2|TRBJ2-5
CASSSGATRGETQYF
>TRBV27|TRBJ2-5
CASSPLKDYEETQYF
>TRBV29-1|TRBJ1-2
CSARLRDRAGYTF
>TRBV11-2|TRBJ1-1
CASSLVGGGAFF
>TRBV30|TRBJ1-2
CAWSKRDRRYGRGYTF
>TRBV27|TRBJ2-5
CASSTAGGGTQYF